These 2 T cell receptor beta chains were sequenced from one sample in a study of CD8 T cells in Susac syndrome. The RNA, about 0.5 to 1 ug, was put through reverse transcription using random hexamers. TCRdb reprocessed the immunoSEQ multiplex PCR reads via MiXCR and lists one record per CDR3 protein. The top ten hold more than 0.06% of the sample, which has more than 250,000 distinct CDR3 sequences, roughly nine tenths seen once. Specimen: CD4+ T cells from PBMCs. Receptors were obtained from a human donor with multiple sclerosis.

V and J are TRBV20-1 and TRBJ2-1, with 9 nucleotides matching TRBD1. J lost 7 bases, V lost 3 bases, and 4 bases had no gene match. CDR1 and CDR2 (germline): DFQATT, SNEGSKA (reference sequence). CDR3 length equals 13 residues. The CDR3 sequence is CSARDRGRNEQFF. The CDR3 DNA reads TGCAGTGCTAGGGACAGGGGCCGGAATGAGCAGTTCTTC.

The V gene is TRBV28, the J gene TRBJ2-2; D remains ambiguous. CDR1 is MDHEN, CDR2 SYDVKM, per germline. Deletions cut 2 bases from V and 4 bases from J, with 5 bases between. The CDR3 loop spans 13 amino acids. In DNA, the CDR3 is TGTGCCAGCAGTTTAGGTGGCACCGGGGAGCTGTTTTTT. It encodes CASSLGGTGELFF.